These T cell receptor beta chains were read from a single sample in a study of cytomegalovirus exposure and HLA in healthy donors. Measured with immunoSEQ multiplex PCR; TCRdb has only the in-frame clones, and not every one. The sample includes over 80,000 clones, 65% to 85% of them seen just once. The sequenced sample was PBMCs. These receptor sequences come from a woman aged 70-85 years in good health and CMV-seropositive. Both conserved end residues are part of each CDR3. D genes are given only for firm matches.

J | D | V | CDR3
TRBJ2-5 | NA | TRBV4-1 | CASSQDGVGGETQYF
TRBJ1-5 | NA | TRBV2 | CASTTTYSNQPQHF
TRBJ1-4 | TRBD1 | TRBV27 | CASSRPQGVRGNEKLFF
TRBJ1-5 | NA | TRBV18 | CASSPVGGYMDSNQPQHF
TRBJ2-3 | NA | TRBV6-5 | CASSPPRTDKQYF
TRBJ2-3 | NA | TRBV29-1 | CSVDAQGGTDTQYF
TRBJ2-7 | TRBD2 | TRBV9 | CASSVEGTLTSGTYEQYF
TRBJ1-4 | NA | TRBV7-6 | CASSLGNGQNEKLFF
TRBJ2-7 | NA | TRBV6-6 | CASSYSAHPSYEQYF
NA | NA | TRBV7-6 | CASSHIRGGNHEQYF
TRBJ2-5 | NA | TRBV5-4 | CASSWGHTQETQYF
TRBJ1-5 | NA | TRBV18 | CASSLRQNQYSNQPQHF
TRBJ2-5 | TRBD1 | TRBV7-2 | CASSLGTGALQTQYF
TRBJ2-3 | NA | TRBV6-1 | CASSEIRGSTDTQYF
TRBJ2-2 | NA | TRBV2 | CASSGTAGSTGELFF